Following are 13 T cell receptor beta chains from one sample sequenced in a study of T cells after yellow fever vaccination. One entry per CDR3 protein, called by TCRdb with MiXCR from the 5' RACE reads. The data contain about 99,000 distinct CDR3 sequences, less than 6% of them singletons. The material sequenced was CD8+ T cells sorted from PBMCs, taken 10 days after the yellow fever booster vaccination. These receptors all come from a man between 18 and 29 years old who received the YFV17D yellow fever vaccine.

CDR3 in amino acids: CASSWSRGSYGYTF. The CDR3 DNA is TGTGCCAGCAGTTGGAGCAGGGGGAGCTATGGCTACACCTTC. The rearrangement joins TRBV6-5 to TRBJ1-2, with TRBD1 matching 7 bases. V trimming: 4 bases; J trimming: 4 bases; junction bases outside the gene matches: 6. The CDR3 runs to 14 residues. Germline CDR1 reads MNHEY; CDR2 reads SVGAGI.

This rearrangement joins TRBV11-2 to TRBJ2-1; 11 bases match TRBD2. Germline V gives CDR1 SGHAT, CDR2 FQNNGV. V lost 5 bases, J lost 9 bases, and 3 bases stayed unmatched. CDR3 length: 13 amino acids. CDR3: CASSPTSGGEQFF. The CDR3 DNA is TGTGCCAGCAGCCCAACTAGCGGGGGTGAGCAGTTCTTC.

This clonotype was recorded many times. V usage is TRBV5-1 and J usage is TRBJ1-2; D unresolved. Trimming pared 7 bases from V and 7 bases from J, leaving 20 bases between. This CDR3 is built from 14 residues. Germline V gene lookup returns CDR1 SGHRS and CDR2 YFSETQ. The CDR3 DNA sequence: TGCGCCAGCGGACCTCCGGGGAGGCTCGTTGGCTACACCTTC. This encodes CASGPPGRLVGYTF.

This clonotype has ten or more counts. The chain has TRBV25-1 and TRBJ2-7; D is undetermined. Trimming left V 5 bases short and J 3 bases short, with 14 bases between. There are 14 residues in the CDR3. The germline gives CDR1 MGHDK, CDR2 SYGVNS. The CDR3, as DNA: TGTGCCAGCAGTAAGCAAGACCCGTACTACGAGCAGTACTTC. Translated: CASSKQDPYYEQYF.

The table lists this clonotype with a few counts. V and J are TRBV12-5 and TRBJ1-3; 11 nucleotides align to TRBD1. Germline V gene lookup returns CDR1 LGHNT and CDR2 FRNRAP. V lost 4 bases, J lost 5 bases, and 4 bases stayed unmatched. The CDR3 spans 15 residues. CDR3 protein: CASGSGTGGRNTIYF. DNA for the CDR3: TGTGCTAGTGGTTCCGGGACAGGGGGTAGAAACACCATATATTTT. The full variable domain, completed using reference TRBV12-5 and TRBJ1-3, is DARVTQTPRHKVTEMGQEVTMRCQPILGHNTVFWYRQTMMQGLELLAYFRNRAPLDDSGMPKDRFSAEMPDATLATLKIQPSEPRDSAVYFCASGSGTGGRNTIYFGEGSWLTVV.

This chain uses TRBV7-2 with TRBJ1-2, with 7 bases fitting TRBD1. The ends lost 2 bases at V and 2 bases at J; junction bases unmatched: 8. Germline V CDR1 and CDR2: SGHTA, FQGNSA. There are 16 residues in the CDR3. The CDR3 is CASSLSLRQGNYGYTF. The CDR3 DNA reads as TGTGCCAGCAGCTTATCCCTGAGACAGGGAAACTATGGCTACACCTTC.

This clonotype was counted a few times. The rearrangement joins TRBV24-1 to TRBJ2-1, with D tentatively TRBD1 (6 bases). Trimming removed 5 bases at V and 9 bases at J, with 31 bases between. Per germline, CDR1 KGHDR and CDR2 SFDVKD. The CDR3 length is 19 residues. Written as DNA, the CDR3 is TGTGCCACCAGTGTTATAATGGACTTAGGGGGTACACTATATAGTGAGCAGTTCTTC. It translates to CATSVIMDLGGTLYSEQFF.

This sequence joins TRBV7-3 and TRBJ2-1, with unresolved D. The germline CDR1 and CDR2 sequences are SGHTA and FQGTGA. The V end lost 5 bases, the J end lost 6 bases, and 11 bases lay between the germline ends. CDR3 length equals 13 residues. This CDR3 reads CASSPALGNEQFF. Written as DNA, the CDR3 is TGTGCCAGCAGCCCGGCCTTAGGCAATGAGCAGTTCTTC. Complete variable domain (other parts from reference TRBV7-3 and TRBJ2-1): GAGVSQTPSNKVTEKGKYVELRCDPISGHTALYWYRQSLGQGPEFLIYFQGTGAADDSGLPNDRFFAVRPEGSVSTLKIQRTERGDSAVYLCASSPALGNEQFFGPGTRLTVL.

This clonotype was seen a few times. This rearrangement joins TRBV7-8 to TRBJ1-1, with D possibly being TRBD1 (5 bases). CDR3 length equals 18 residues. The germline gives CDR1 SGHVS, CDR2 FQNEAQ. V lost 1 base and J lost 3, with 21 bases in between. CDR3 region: CASSLVFWGMGTDTEAFF. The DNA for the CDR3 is TGTGCCAGCAGCTTAGTTTTCTGGGGGATGGGGACGGACACTGAAGCTTTCTTT.

The CDR3 DNA follows: TGTGCCAGCAGTTTAGCCTTAGTCGGAAGGGGCACTGAAGCTTTCTTT. Translating gives CASSLALVGRGTEAFF. The J gene is TRBJ1-1, the V gene TRBV12-3 or TRBV12-4, with D possibly being TRBD1 (5 bases). The CDR3 is made up of 16 amino acids. The germline V and J ends were trimmed by 0 bases and 4 bases, with 15 bases remaining between them.

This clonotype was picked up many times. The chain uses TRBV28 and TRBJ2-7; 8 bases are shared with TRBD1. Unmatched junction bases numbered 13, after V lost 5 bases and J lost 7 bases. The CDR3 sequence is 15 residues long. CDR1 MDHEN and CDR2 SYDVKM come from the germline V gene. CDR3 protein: CASSPGQGRRREQYV. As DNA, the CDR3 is TGTGCCAGCAGTCCCGGACAGGGTCGTAGGAGGGAGCAGTACGTC.

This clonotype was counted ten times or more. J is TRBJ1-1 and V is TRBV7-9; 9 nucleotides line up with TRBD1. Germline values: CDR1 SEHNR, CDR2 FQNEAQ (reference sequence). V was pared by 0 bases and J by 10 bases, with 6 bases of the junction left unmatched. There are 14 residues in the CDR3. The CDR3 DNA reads TGTGCCAGCAGCTTAGCCGCACAGGGGGCAGGAGCTTTCTTT. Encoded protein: CASSLAAQGAGAFF.

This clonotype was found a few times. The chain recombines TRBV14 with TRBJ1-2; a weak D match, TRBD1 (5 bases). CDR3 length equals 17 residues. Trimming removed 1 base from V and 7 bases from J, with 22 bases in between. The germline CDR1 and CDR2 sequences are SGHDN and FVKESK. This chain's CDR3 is CASSQAYLGGGGAGYTF. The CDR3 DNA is TGTGCCAGCAGCCAAGCGTACCTTGGCGGGGGAGGAGCTGGCTACACCTTC.